This TCR beta chain was recovered during a study of cytomegalovirus exposure and HLA in healthy donors. Unmatched junction bases numbered 9, after V lost 1 base and J lost 4 bases. The CDR3 loop spans 17 amino acids. CDR1 and CDR2 from the germline V gene are LNHNV and YYDKDF (reference sequence). The study ran its PCR with 60 Vbeta and 13 Jbeta primers. Using immunoSEQ multiplex PCR, the repertoire was profiled, and TCRdb retains in-frame clones only, with some absent. The sample yields 95,000 to 110,000 clones, around 77% seen once. Overall study findings and caveats: Researchers counted approximately 160 TCR beta chains as cytomegalovirus-associated. Earlier analysis yielded a pattern in which most TCR beta V segments were productive about 87% or about 30% of the time.

As regards this clone: Its antigen is unknown.

The receptor was isolated from a man aged 18 to 35 in good health and CMV-seronegative. V is TRBV15 and J is TRBJ1-4, with 7 positions matching TRBD1. Sequenced sample: PBMCs. The CDR3 DNA reads as TGTGCCACCAGCAGAGGCAAACAGGGGCGGTATAATGAAAAACTGTTTTTT. This sequence encodes CATSRGKQGRYNEKLFF.